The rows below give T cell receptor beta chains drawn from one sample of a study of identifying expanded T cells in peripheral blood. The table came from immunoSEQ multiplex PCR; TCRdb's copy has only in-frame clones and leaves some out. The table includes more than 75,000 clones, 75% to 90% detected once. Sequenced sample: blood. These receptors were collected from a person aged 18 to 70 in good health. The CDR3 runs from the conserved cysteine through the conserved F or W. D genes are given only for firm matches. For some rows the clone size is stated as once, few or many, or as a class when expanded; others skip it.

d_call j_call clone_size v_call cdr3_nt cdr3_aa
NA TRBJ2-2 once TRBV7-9 TGTGCCAGCAGCCTCCGGCAGCCCGGGGAGCTGTTTTTT CASSLRQPGELFF
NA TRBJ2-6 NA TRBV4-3 TGCGCCAGCAGCCCCAGGCCCCAAACCCTCGGGACGGACACTGGGGCCAACGTCCTGACTTTC CASSPRPQTLGTDTGANVLTF
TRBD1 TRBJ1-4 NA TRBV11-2 TGTGCCAGCAGCAGAAGGGGACAGGGATGGGAAAAACTGTTTTTT CASSRRGQGWEKLFF
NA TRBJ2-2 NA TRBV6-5 TGTGCCAGCAGTTACTCCGGACCGAACACCGGGGAGCTGTTTTTT CASSYSGPNTGELFF
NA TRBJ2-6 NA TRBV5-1 TGCGCCAGCAGCGGGGTCCCAGGGGCCAACGTCCTGACTTTC CASSGVPGANVLTF
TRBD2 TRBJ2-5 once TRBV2 TGTGCCAGCAACGTAGCGGGGGGCCGGAAGACCCAGTACTTC CASNVAGGRKTQYF
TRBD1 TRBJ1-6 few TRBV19 TGTGCCAGCTGTCAGGGGGCTAGACACTCACCCCTCCACTTT CASCQGARHSPLHF
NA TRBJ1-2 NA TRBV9 TGTGCCAGCAGCGCGTACACAGGAGGGATCTATGGCTACACCTTC CASSAYTGGIYGYTF
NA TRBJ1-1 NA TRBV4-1 TGCGCCAGCAGAAGACAGGAAGGGTCTGAAGCTTTCTTT CASRRQEGSEAFF
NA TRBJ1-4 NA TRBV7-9 TGTGCCAGCAGCTTTTCAGTCCCTAATGAAAAACTGTTTTTT CASSFSVPNEKLFF
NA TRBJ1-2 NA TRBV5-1 TGCGCCAGCAGCTTGGGGGGGCCCCTGGGGGGCTACACCTTC CASSLGGPLGGYTF
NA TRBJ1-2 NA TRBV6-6 TGTGCCAGCACACCAGGGTCTAGATATGGCTACACCTTC CASTPGSRYGYTF
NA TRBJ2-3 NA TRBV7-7 TGTGCCAGCAGCTTAGACTTGTCCAGCACAGATACGCAGTATTTT CASSLDLSSTDTQYF
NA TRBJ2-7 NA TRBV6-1 TGTGCCAGCAGGATCGAGAGGAACCACAACTACGAGCAGTACTTC CASRIERNHNYEQYF